This entry features one T cell receptor (beta chain) sequence. The antigen is undetermined. This record belongs to a study of T-cell memory formation after mild COVID-19. Using its own MiXCR run on the 5' RACE reads, TCRdb lists one record per CDR3 protein. The table records around 13,000 distinct CDR3 sequences, about a sixth of them present only once. The study, taken as a whole, reports: Clones that contracted from day 15 to 85 had balanced CD4/CD8; later expanders were CD4+ biased. Mainly CM and EM harbored the contracting CD4+ clones; mainly EMRA harbored the CD8+ ones.

From germline, CDR1 is LGHNA and CDR2 YSLEER. The V and J ends lost 1 base and 5 bases respectively, with 12 bases between them. The CDR3 covers 15 residues. The chain has TRBV4-3 and TRBJ2-4; D possibly corresponds to TRBD1 (6 bases). Sequencing used PBMCs or a T cell subset sorted from them (not recorded which). The TCR comes from a man between 18 and 35 years old who had mild COVID-19 (a few samples of this study predate the infection). Cell type and time point are not known. The CDR3 spells CASSQGGRSQNIQYF. The CDR3 DNA reads as TGCGCCAGCAGCCAAGGGGGGCGCAGCCAAAACATTCAGTACTTC.